The 22 T cell receptor beta chains in this list originate from one sample, sequenced in a study of blood T cell repertoires in COVID-19. TCRdb keeps only in-frame clones here, not all; method: immunoSEQ multiplex PCR. The sample contains approximately 210,000 clones, around nine tenths of which appear only once. The sequencing sample was made of peripheral blood. Receptors were obtained from a woman aged 40 to 50 with acute or convalescent COVID-19.

This sequence joins TRBV12-3 or TRBV12-4 and TRBJ1-1; D unclear. V lost 7 bases and J 1 base, leaving 10 bases between the germline ends. This CDR3 is 13 amino acids long. In DNA form, the CDR3 reads TGTGCCAGCACCTTAACACGGAACACTGAAGCTTTCTTT. This translates into CASTLTRNTEAFF.

The J gene is TRBJ2-1, the V gene TRBV7-8, with TRBD1 matching 11 bases. The CDR3 has 16 amino acids. J was trimmed by 8 bases and V by 5 bases; bases with no gene match: 11. CDR1 and CDR2 (germline): SGHVS, FQNEAQ. The CDR3: CASSPRTGGRVDEQFF. CDR3 DNA sequence: TGTGCCAGCAGCCCGCGGACAGGGGGCCGCGTGGATGAGCAGTTCTTC.

A single count supports this clone. This sequence joins TRBV2 and TRBJ1-4; no definite D call. Germline V CDR1 and CDR2: SNHLY, FYNNEI. V lost 6 bases and J 0 bases, leaving 8 bases between the germline ends. The CDR3 has 14 amino acids. The CDR3 loop reads CASREGATNEKLFF. CDR3 DNA sequence: TGTGCCAGCAGGGAGGGTGCAACTAATGAAAAACTGTTTTTT.

The J gene is TRBJ2-3, the V gene TRBV30; 10 bases match TRBD1. The CDR3 extends over 14 amino acids. V lost 2 bases and J lost 6; bases outside the gene matches: 5. Germline V lookup: CDR1 GTSNPN, CDR2 SVGIG (reference sequence). CDR3 nucleotides: TGTGCCTGGAGTATGACAGGGGGCATGGATACGCAGTATTTT. Protein: CAWSMTGGMDTQYF. The whole variable domain, filled in from reference TRBV30 and TRBJ2-3, reads SQTIHQWPATLVQPVGSPLSLECTVEGTSNPNLYWYRQAAGRGLQLLFYSVGIGQISSEVPQNLSASRPQDRQFILSSKKLLLSDSGFYLCAWSMTGGMDTQYFGPGTRLTVL.

This clone has only one observation. This chain connects TRBV6-6 to TRBJ1-2, with D tentatively TRBD1 (6 bases). Germline CDR1 MNHNY, CDR2 SVGAGI (reference sequence). This CDR3 has 15 residues. V lost 3 bases, J lost 4 bases, and 15 bases lay in between. CDR3 loop: CASSYFPDSVYGYTF. The CDR3 nucleotides read TGTGCCAGCAGTTATTTCCCGGACAGTGTCTATGGCTACACCTTC.

This clone was counted a single time. V is TRBV27 and J is TRBJ2-3; D may be TRBD1 (6 bases). V was pared by 7 bases and J by 8 bases, with 19 bases between. The CDR3 length is 14 residues. Germline-derived CDR1 and CDR2 are MNHEY and SMNVEV (reference sequence). CDR3 coding DNA: TGTGCCAGCACCGACGACAGGCGCCCGGGTACGCAGTATTTT. Residues: CASTDDRRPGTQYF.

V is TRBV30 and J is TRBJ2-7, with D unclear. Trimming removed 2 bases at V and 4 bases at J, with 6 bases between. There are 11 residues in the CDR3. CDR1 and CDR2 from the germline V gene are GTSNPN and SVGIG (reference sequence). The CDR3 sequence: CAWSIRYEQYV. The CDR3 region has the DNA TGTGCCTGGAGTATTCGGTACGAGCAGTACGTC.

This clone showed up just once. This sequence joins TRBV7-2 and TRBJ2-5, with 13 bases that match TRBD2. Losses at the gene ends were 1 base for V and 5 bases for J; bases not matched to a gene: 7. The CDR3 runs to 17 residues. CDR1 and CDR2 (germline): SGHTA, FQGNSA. CDR3 loop: CASSLGLAGGPGETQYF. The CDR3 DNA reads as TGTGCCAGCAGCTTAGGACTAGCGGGGGGACCCGGGGAGACCCAGTACTTC.

J is TRBJ1-2 and V is TRBV19, with D possibly matching TRBD1 (5 bases). CDR1 and CDR2 from the germline V gene are LNHDA and SQIVND (reference sequence). Deletions cut 3 bases from V and 4 bases from J, with 15 bases between. The CDR3 contains 15 residues. The CDR3 sequence: CASSMPRGGAYGYTF. The CDR3 DNA reads as TGTGCCAGTAGTATGCCTCGGGGGGGTGCCTATGGCTACACCTTC.

The chain joins TRBV4-1 to TRBJ1-4; D is undetermined. The CDR3 sequence is 13 residues long. Germline values: CDR1 MGHRA, CDR2 YSYEKL. Trimming took 1 base from V and 7 from J, leaving 7 bases between them. CDR3 DNA sequence: TGCGCCAGCAGCCAAGTACGAGGTGAAAAACTGTTTTTT. This encodes CASSQVRGEKLFF.

J is TRBJ2-7 and V is TRBV12-3 or TRBV12-4; D remains ambiguous. Trimming removed 1 base from V and 4 bases from J, with 5 bases in between. The CDR3 is 12 residues long. The DNA of the CDR3 is TGTGCCAGCAGTTTAGGAGCGTACGAGCAGTACGTC. Protein: CASSLGAYEQYV.

This chain connects TRBV15 to TRBJ1-1; D possibly corresponds to TRBD1 (5 bases). V lost 5 bases and J lost 0, with 13 bases in between. This CDR3 comprises 15 residues. Germline values: CDR1 LNHNV, CDR2 YYDKDF (reference sequence). Written as DNA, the CDR3 is TGTGCCACCAGCGGGGGAGGGGCTTTGAACACTGAAGCTTTCTTT. It codes for CATSGGGALNTEAFF.

Written as DNA, the CDR3 is TGCGCCAGCAGCTTGGACAGGGGAACGCGTGGCTACACCTTC. It encodes CASSLDRGTRGYTF. The J gene is TRBJ1-2, the V gene TRBV5-1; 7 bases map to TRBD1. The V gene's germline CDR1 is SGHRS and CDR2 YFSETQ. The ends lost 0 bases at V and 7 bases at J; junction bases unmatched: 6. The CDR3 loop spans 14 amino acids. The full variable domain, in which reference TRBV5-1 and TRBJ1-2 provide the parts outside the CDR3, is KAGVTQTPRYLIKTRGQQVTLSCSPISGHRSVSWYQQTPGQGLQFLFEYFSETQRNKGNFPGRFSGRQFSNSRSEMNVSTLELGDSALYLCASSLDRGTRGYTFGSGTRLTVV.

V usage is TRBV11-2 and J usage is TRBJ2-1; 12 bases are shared with TRBD2. The junction had 7 bases not matched to a gene; V was cut back by 2 bases and J by 5 bases. The germline CDR1 and CDR2 sequences are SGHAT and FQNNGV. This CDR3 has 17 residues. The chain's CDR3 is CASSLNLAGGTNNEQFF. CDR3 coding DNA: TGTGCCAGCAGCTTAAATCTAGCGGGGGGGACTAACAATGAGCAGTTCTTC.

As concerns this clone: Other DNA variants within this sample encode the same CDR3. The chain recombines TRBV5-1 with TRBJ1-3; D not certain. The germline V gene has CDR1 SGHRS and CDR2 YFSETQ. CDR3 length: 14 amino acids. V shed 0 bases and J shed 0 bases, with 4 bases lying between them. CDR3 coding DNA: TGCGCCAGCAGCTTGGATAGCTCTGGAAACACCATATATTTT. This codes for CASSLDSSGNTIYF.

About this clone: This specimen includes other DNA sequences encoding the same CDR3. This sequence joins TRBV27 and TRBJ1-5, with 7 positions matching TRBD1. The germline V gene has CDR1 MNHEY and CDR2 SMNVEV (reference sequence). This CDR3 has 14 residues. The V gene end was trimmed by 5 bases and the J gene end by 2 bases; junction bases not matched to a gene: 3. The CDR3 region is CASSPGTGNQPQHF. The CDR3 DNA is TGTGCCAGCAGTCCGGGGACAGGCAATCAGCCCCAGCATTTT.

The chain carries TRBV19 and TRBJ1-1, with no clear D. The CDR3 sequence is 13 residues long. Germline-derived CDR1 and CDR2 are LNHDA and SQIVND (reference sequence). V shed 9 bases and J shed 3 bases, with 14 bases lying between them. CDR3 in amino acids: CASKPRWDTEAFF. The DNA for the CDR3 is TGTGCCAGCAAACCTAGATGGGACACTGAAGCTTTCTTT.

J is TRBJ1-5 and V is TRBV7-6; 9 bases map to TRBD1. Germline-derived CDR1 and CDR2 are SGHVS and FNYEAQ. With 1 base clipped from V and 5 bases from J, the junction kept 3 bases outside the gene matches. The CDR3 runs 15 residues. The CDR3 bases are TGTGCCAGCAGCTTAGTGGGGACAGGGTATCAGCCCCAGCATTTT. It is translated as CASSLVGTGYQPQHF.

This clone was recorded once. The J gene is TRBJ2-3, the V gene TRBV6-4, with 7 bases that match TRBD1. With V trimmed by 3 bases and J by 0 bases, 0 bases remained unmatched. The CDR3 covers 14 residues. Germline values: CDR1 MRHNA, CDR2 SNTAGT. CDR3 residues: CASSEGQSTDTQYF. CDR3 DNA sequence: TGTGCCAGCAGTGAGGGACAGAGCACAGATACGCAGTATTTT.

A few counts support this clone. This sequence joins TRBV7-2 and TRBJ2-5, with D hard to call. The CDR3 spans 13 residues. In germline, CDR1 is SGHTA, CDR2 FQGNSA. V was trimmed by 5 bases and J by 2 bases, leaving 9 bases between them. This CDR3 reads CASSENSQETQYF. CDR3 nucleotides: TGTGCCAGCAGCGAGAACTCACAAGAGACCCAGTACTTC.

This chain joins TRBV2 and TRBJ2-2; TRBD2 aligns across 14 bases. V was pared by 7 bases and J by 6 bases, with 4 bases of the junction left unmatched. This CDR3 is 15 amino acids long. Germline CDR1 reads SNHLY; CDR2 reads FYNNEI. The CDR3 DNA follows: TGTGCCAGCATGGGGACTAGCGGGGGCCCCGGGGAGCTGTTTTTT. This encodes CASMGTSGGPGELFF. Supplemented by reference TRBV2 and TRBJ2-2, the full variable domain reads EPEVTQTPSHQVTQMGQEVILRCVPISNHLYFYWYRQILGQKVEFLVSFYNNEISEKSEIFDDQFSVERPDGSNFTLKIRSTKLEDSAMYFCASMGTSGGPGELFFGEGSRLTVL.

The chain links TRBV4-1 to TRBJ2-1, with TRBD1 as a possible D gene (6 bases). Trimming removed 4 bases at V and 4 bases at J, with 14 bases between. The V gene's germline CDR1 is MGHRA and CDR2 YSYEKL. The length of the CDR3 is 15 residues. CDR3 DNA sequence: TGCGCCAGCAGCCTTTGGCAGGGGAATTACAATGAGCAGTTCTTC. Encoded protein: CASSLWQGNYNEQFF.